These 17 T cell receptor beta chains came from one sample sequenced in a study of T cell clones after liver transplantation (dated by TCRdb to between 2018 and 2021). Library construction relied on the immunoSEQ multiplex PCR assay. TCRdb mirrors the immuneACCESS table, restricted to in-frame sequences. Some clones are absent from its copies; in checked studies, under half trace to an unresolved V gene, and the reason for the others is unknown. This sample holds roughly 100,000 clones; 82% were observed only once. The top ten clones comprise around 0.97% of the sample. The intended sense of this specimen's time point label: pre-transplant. The source material was CD4+ T cells from blood, sampled before liver transplant. The receptors were sampled from a human donor who received a liver transplant.

The rearrangement joins TRBV19 to TRBJ1-4; D is uncertain. CDR1 is LNHDA, CDR2 SQIVND, per germline (reference sequence). This CDR3 has 14 amino acids. V was cut by 2 bases and J by 8 bases, with 12 bases left in between. CDR3: CASSIPPGGEKLFF. CDR3 DNA sequence: TGTGCCAGTAGTATACCCCCTGGCGGGGAAAAACTGTTTTTT.

This rearrangement joins TRBV7-2 to TRBJ2-5; D ambiguous. The CDR3 length is 15 residues. With 5 bases removed from V and 2 bases from J, the gap between germline ends came to 15 bases. Germline lookup yields CDR1 SGHTA and CDR2 FQGNSA. This CDR3 reads CASSRVGVGQETQYF. The CDR3 coding sequence is TGTGCCAGCAGCCGAGTTGGGGTAGGGCAAGAGACCCAGTACTTC. The whole variable domain, remainder taken from reference TRBV7-2 and TRBJ2-5, is GAGVSQSPSNKVTEKGKDVELRCDPISGHTALYWYRQSLGQGLEFLIYFQGNSAPDKSGLPSDRFSAERTGGSVSTLTIQRTQQEDSAVYLCASSRVGVGQETQYFGPGTRLLVL.

The CDR3, as DNA: TGTGCCAGTAGCCGGGACACCAGGGTAATCGCCAAAAACATTCAGTACTTC. Translating gives CASSRDTRVIAKNIQYF. The V gene is TRBV19, the J gene TRBJ2-4, with D possibly being TRBD1 (6 bases). Per the germline V gene, CDR1 is LNHDA and CDR2 is SQIVND (reference sequence). V was clipped by 6 bases and J by 1 base, with 19 bases between them. The CDR3 has 17 amino acids.

The V call is TRBV2, the J call TRBJ1-4; D is unclear. CDR1 SNHLY and CDR2 FYNNEI come from the germline V gene. V was trimmed by 6 bases and J by 4 bases, leaving 12 bases between them. This CDR3 has 14 amino acids. The CDR3 coding sequence is TGTGCCAGCAGCCGGACGGCGGGTAATGAAAAACTGTTTTTT. This gives the protein CASSRTAGNEKLFF.

J is TRBJ1-5 and V is TRBV29-1; TRBD1 is a possible D gene (5 bases). CDR1 SQVTM and CDR2 ANQGSEA come from the germline V gene. CDR3 length: 13 residues. V lost 6 bases, J lost 6 bases, and 15 bases lay in between. Written as DNA, the CDR3 is TGCAGCGTCGGTGGGCAGGGACGTCAGCCCCAGCATTTT. Translation: CSVGGQGRQPQHF. Full variable domain (rest looked up from reference TRBV29-1 and TRBJ1-5): SAVISQKPSRDICQRGTSLTIQCQVDSQVTMMFWYRQQPGQSLTLIATANQGSEATYESGFVIDKFPISRPNLTFSTLTVSNMSPEDSSIYLCSVGGQGRQPQHFGDGTRLSIL.

The rearrangement links TRBV11-3 to TRBJ2-2; TRBD2 aligns across 11 bases. CDR3 length equals 19 residues. Germline lookup yields CDR1 SGHNT and CDR2 YENEEA. Trimming cost V 2 bases and J 3 bases; bases outside gene matches: 11. CDR3 nucleotide sequence: TGTGCCAGCAGCTTAACGTTAGCGGGAGGGCCCCGGTACACCGGGGAGCTGTTTTTT. This sequence encodes CASSLTLAGGPRYTGELFF.

The rearrangement uses TRBV6-4 and TRBJ2-2, with D possibly called TRBD1 or TRBD2 (6 bases each). This CDR3 region has 15 residues. Germline CDR1 is MRHNA and CDR2 is SNTAGT. V was trimmed by 5 bases and J by 1 base, leaving 11 bases between them. Written as DNA, the CDR3 is TGTGCCAGCAGTCGCGGAGGGGGGAACACCGGGGAGCTGTTTTTT. Its protein is CASSRGGGNTGELFF.

This sequence joins TRBV19 and TRBJ1-1, with 11 bases identical to TRBD1. Trimming removed 6 bases from V and 1 base from J; junction bases left unmatched: 7. This CDR3 has 16 amino acids. Germline assignment: CDR1 LNHDA and CDR2 SQIVND (reference sequence). The CDR3 coding sequence is TGTGCCAGTAGACCGGGACAGGGGGTAAGGAACACTGAAGCTTTCTTT. Translation: CASRPGQGVRNTEAFF.

V usage is TRBV28 and J usage is TRBJ2-1; the D gene is possibly TRBD2 (6 bases). CDR1 and CDR2 from the germline V gene are MDHEN and SYDVKM. There are 16 residues in the CDR3. Trimming took off 4 bases at V and 4 bases at J, with 17 bases between the two ends. The CDR3 nucleotides read TGTGCCAGCAGTTCCTCTAACGGGAGATCGTACAATGAGCAGTTCTTC. As protein: CASSSSNGRSYNEQFF.

This sequence joins TRBV5-4 and TRBJ1-1; D may be TRBD1 (5 bases). Between the trimmed V and J ends, which lost 2 bases and 0 bases, there was a span of 8 bases. The CDR3 totals 14 residues. Germline V gene lookup returns CDR1 SGHNT and CDR2 YYREEE (reference sequence). Here the CDR3 DNA reads TGTGCCAGCAGCTTTAGCAGGGTGAACACTGAAGCTTTCTTT. Residues: CASSFSRVNTEAFF. The full variable domain, its missing parts supplied by reference TRBV5-4 and TRBJ1-1, is ETGVTQSPTHLIKTRGQQVTLRCSSQSGHNTVSWYQQALGQGPQFIFQYYREEENGRGNFPPRFSGLQFPNYSSELNVNALELDDSALYLCASSFSRVNTEAFFGQGTRLTVV.

The genes are TRBV7-2 and TRBJ1-5; D gene ambiguous. Looked up from germline, CDR1 is SGHTA and CDR2 is FQGNSA. CDR3 length: 13 amino acids. Between the trimmed V and J ends, which lost 5 bases and 9 bases, there was a span of 14 bases. For the CDR3, the DNA is TGTGCCAGCAGCCACCCTTTTAGCGGGCCCCAGCATTTT. Translated: CASSHPFSGPQHF.

The table lists this clone with a few counts. V is TRBV19 and J is TRBJ2-2; unclear D gene. CDR3 length: 11 amino acids. V lost 5 bases and J lost 13, with 11 bases in between. The V gene's germline CDR1 is LNHDA and CDR2 SQIVND (reference sequence). CDR3 in DNA: TGTGCCAGTAGTGCAGCCCGTGGGCTGTTTTTT. It translates to CASSAARGLFF.

The chain links TRBV19 to TRBJ1-3; D gene ambiguous. Trimming left V 3 bases short and J 0 bases short, with 12 bases between. The CDR3 extends over 16 amino acids. Germline assignment: CDR1 LNHDA and CDR2 SQIVND (reference sequence). The CDR3 bases are TGTGCCAGTAGTATGCGAGGCGGCGTCTCTGGAAACACCATATATTTT. Its protein is CASSMRGGVSGNTIYF.

The table lists this clone with a few counts. J is TRBJ1-4 and V is TRBV7-8, with 7 positions matching TRBD1. The CDR3 totals 15 residues. The trim removed 0 bases at V and 8 bases at J, leaving 6 bases unmatched. CDR1 is SGHVS, CDR2 FQNEAQ, per germline. For the CDR3, the DNA is TGTGCCAGCAGCTTAGCACAGGGGAGGGGGGAAAAACTGTTTTTT. It encodes CASSLAQGRGEKLFF.

The genes are TRBV5-1 and TRBJ2-7; 7 bases match TRBD2. This CDR3 is 16 amino acids long. V lost 0 bases, J lost 3 bases, and 9 bases stayed unmatched. Germline values: CDR1 SGHRS, CDR2 YFSETQ. The CDR3 DNA follows: TGCGCCAGCAGCTTGGCTCGGGGGGAGGGCCTCTACGAGCAGTACTTC. Translation gives CASSLARGEGLYEQYF.

This clone was found once. The chain carries TRBV18 and TRBJ1-1, with D hard to call. Germline CDR1 reads KGHSH; CDR2 reads LQKENI. The CDR3 runs 12 residues. Trimming removed 1 base at V and 8 bases at J, with 8 bases between. CDR3 region: CASSPRVPEAFF. Written as DNA, the CDR3 is TGTGCCAGCTCACCACGAGTCCCAGAAGCTTTCTTT.

The V call is TRBV4-1, the J call TRBJ1-1; D is perhaps TRBD1 (5 bases). Germline V CDR1 and CDR2: MGHRA, YSYEKL. This CDR3 is built from 14 residues. Trimming left V 5 bases short and J 0 bases short, with 10 bases between. CDR3 nucleotide sequence: TGCGCCAGCAGCAATAGACAGATGAACACTGAAGCTTTCTTT. This gives the protein CASSNRQMNTEAFF.